This T cell receptor (beta chain) came from a study of cytomegalovirus exposure and HLA in healthy donors. This clone was observed a handful of times. Its antigen is not identified. The CDR3 covers 15 residues. Trimming at V came to 6 bases and at J to 5 bases, leaving 7 bases not matched to a gene. The germline V gene encodes CDR1 SNHLY and CDR2 FYNNEI. Primers for the PCR totalled 60 Vbeta and 13 Jbeta. Libraries were prepared by immunoSEQ multiplex PCR; TCRdb keeps only in-frame clonotypes and omits some of them. The sample shows 100,000 to 150,000 clones, over 8% of them seen only once. Notes on the study in general: Versus the approximately 700-donor mean, an Asian-associated ancestry cluster reportedly showed fewer N-insertions in a later analysis.

The sequencing input was PBMCs. The sequence was obtained from a man in his forties in good health and CMV-seronegative. This chain connects TRBV2 to TRBJ2-2, with TRBD1 matching over 9 bases. This CDR3 is CASRTRQGGTGELFF. CDR3 DNA sequence: TGTGCCAGCAGGACTAGACAGGGGGGGACCGGGGAGCTGTTTTTT.